A single sample is the source of the 17 T cell receptor beta chains below, sequenced in a study of early T cells in non-severe SARS-CoV-2 infection. Each CDR3 protein gets one entry after TCRdb re-called the 5' RACE reads with MiXCR. Among around 30,000 distinct CDR3 sequences listed, roughly 6% were seen once. The sample consisted of whole blood. The receptors derive from an adult who was a healthcare worker with PCR-confirmed SARS-CoV-2 infection or an uninfected control (not recorded which).

This clonotype was counted many times. This chain links TRBV7-2 with TRBJ2-3, with TRBD1 identical over 7 bases. Germline values: CDR1 SGHTA, CDR2 FQGNSA. The CDR3 covers 15 residues. Unmatched junction bases numbered 8, after V lost 8 bases and J lost 0 bases. The CDR3 sequence: CASGTVQISTDTQYF. DNA for the CDR3: TGTGCCAGCGGGACAGTACAAATTAGCACAGATACGCAGTATTTT.

This sequence joins TRBV11-2 and TRBJ2-7; D remains unclear. Trimming shortened V by 5 bases and J by 2 bases, and 10 bases separated the two germline ends. Per germline, CDR1 SGHAT and CDR2 FQNNGV. This CDR3 region has 13 residues. CDR3 amino acids: CASSVTVAYEQYF. The CDR3 DNA follows: TGTGCCAGCAGCGTAACAGTAGCCTACGAGCAGTACTTC.

This clonotype came up many times. CDR3 region: CASSLVSGISYEQYF. The CDR3 nucleotides read TGCGCCAGCAGCTTGGTTAGCGGAATTTCCTACGAGCAGTACTTC. The chain links TRBV5-1 to TRBJ2-7; D may be TRBD2 (6 bases). V was pared by 0 bases and J by 1 base, with 11 bases between. The V gene's germline CDR1 is SGHRS and CDR2 YFSETQ. The CDR3 consists of 15 residues.

This clonotype was detected ten times or more. The chain links TRBV28 to TRBJ2-3, with 7 positions matching TRBD2. CDR3 length equals 14 residues. With V trimmed by 8 bases and J by 3 bases, 8 bases remained unmatched. CDR1 and CDR2 from the germline V gene are MDHEN and SYDVKM. Here the CDR3 DNA reads TGTGCCAGCCGGGAGGCCCGGGCAACAGATACGCAGTATTTT. Protein sequence: CASREARATDTQYF. Together with reference TRBV28 and TRBJ2-3, the CDR3 gives the full variable domain: DVKVTQSSRYLVKRTGEKVFLECVQDMDHENMFWYRQDPGLGLRLIYFSYDVKMKEKGDIPEGYSVSREKKERFSLILESASTNQTSMYLCASREARATDTQYFGPGTRLTVL.

This clonotype came up many times. V gene TRBV28 combines with J gene TRBJ1-1; possible D gene TRBD1, 5 bases. The germline V and J ends were trimmed by 6 bases and 1 base, with 12 bases remaining between them. This CDR3 spans 14 amino acids. Germline CDR1 reads MDHEN; CDR2 reads SYDVKM. This CDR3 reads CASSSPRENTEAFF. The CDR3, as DNA: TGTGCCAGCAGCTCCCCCAGGGAGAACACTGAAGCTTTCTTT. The full variable domain, with the rest looked up from reference TRBV28 and TRBJ1-1, is DVKVTQSSRYLVKRTGEKVFLECVQDMDHENMFWYRQDPGLGLRLIYFSYDVKMKEKGDIPEGYSVSREKKERFSLILESASTNQTSMYLCASSSPRENTEAFFGQGTRLTVV.

This clonotype has just a few counts. The chain carries TRBV19 and TRBJ2-2, with TRBD2 as a possible D gene (6 bases). This CDR3 is 15 amino acids long. Trimming took off 3 bases at V and 6 bases at J, with 14 bases between the two ends. Per the germline V gene, CDR1 is LNHDA and CDR2 is SQIVND (reference sequence). This chain's CDR3 is CASSMSIASAGELFF. The CDR3 DNA follows: TGTGCCAGTAGTATGTCGATAGCTAGCGCCGGGGAGCTGTTTTTT.

In its sample, this clonotype was seen many times. The chain employs TRBV7-2 and TRBJ1-5; 7 bases are shared with TRBD1. The CDR3 consists of 13 residues. Germline CDR1 reads SGHTA; CDR2 reads FQGNSA. Trimming took 4 bases from V and 4 from J; bases not matched to a gene: 1. The CDR3 bases are TGTGCCAGCAGCTCCAGGGGGAATCAGCCCCAGCATTTT. This translates into CASSSRGNQPQHF.

This clonotype has a handful of counts. This chain uses TRBV14 with TRBJ2-7; the D gene could be TRBD1 or TRBD2 (5 bases each). CDR1 and CDR2 (germline): SGHDN, FVKESK. V was trimmed by 1 base and J by 8 bases, leaving 9 bases between them. This CDR3 region has 12 residues. CDR3 in amino acids: CASSQGGSKQYF. In nucleotides, the CDR3 is TGTGCCAGCAGCCAAGGGGGGTCAAAGCAGTACTTC.

Many counts were recorded for this clonotype. CDR3 nucleotide sequence: TGTGCCAGCAGCTTAGACACGACAGGGGGCCGGGGCTACACCTTC. Translating it yields CASSLDTTGGRGYTF. The rearrangement uses TRBV11-2 and TRBJ1-2, with 10 bases aligning to TRBD1. The CDR3 spans 15 residues. The V and J ends lost 0 bases and 8 bases, in that order; junction bases with no gene match: 6. Germline values: CDR1 SGHAT, CDR2 FQNNGV.

Details on this clonotype: Just one base apart from a much larger clone, this may be a read error. This chain uses TRBV20-1 with TRBJ1-2, with D hard to call. The CDR3 has 12 amino acids. The germline gives CDR1 DFQATT, CDR2 SNEGSKA (reference sequence). The germline V and J ends were trimmed by 8 bases and 2 bases, with 12 bases remaining between them. CDR3 region: CSPPGMNYGYTF. The CDR3 DNA reads TGCAGTCCCCCGGGGATGAACTATGGCTACACCTTC.

In its sample, this clonotype was seen many times. The chain carries TRBV4-1 and TRBJ1-6; perhaps TRBD1 as D (6 bases). The CDR3 length is 15 residues. The germline CDR1 and CDR2 sequences are MGHRA and YSYEKL. The ends were cut back, 1 base at V and 7 bases at J, with 11 bases in the middle. The CDR3 nucleotides read TGCGCCAGCAGCCAAGTACAGGGAAAAAATTCACCCCTCCACTTT. It is translated as CASSQVQGKNSPLHF.

On this clonotype itself: A single base separates this from a much larger clone, so it may be a read error. The chain couples TRBV27 to TRBJ1-6; no clear D gene. Trimming took 6 bases from V and 11 from J, leaving 14 bases between them. This CDR3 has 13 amino acids. Germline lookup yields CDR1 MNHEY and CDR2 SMNVEV (reference sequence). The CDR3 sequence is CASRPHNNPPLHF. The DNA for the CDR3 is TGTGCCAGCAGACCACACAACAATCCACCCCTCCACTTT.

This clonotype was observed a few times. The chain links TRBV20-1 to TRBJ1-5, with 7 bases identical to TRBD1. The CDR3 consists of 14 residues. Germline trimming cut 3 bases from V and 4 bases from J; bases unmatched to any gene: 6. Germline V gene lookup returns CDR1 DFQATT and CDR2 SNEGSKA (reference sequence). CDR3 region: CSASPGQSNQPQHF. In nucleotides, the CDR3 is TGCAGTGCTAGTCCGGGACAGAGTAATCAGCCCCAGCATTTT.

This clonotype was seen ten or more times. The rearrangement joins TRBV7-9 to TRBJ1-1; 8 bases are shared with TRBD1. The CDR3 consists of 15 residues. After removal of 6 bases from V and 1 base from J, the junction contained 7 bases not matched to a gene. Germline-derived CDR1 and CDR2 are SEHNR and FQNEAQ (reference sequence). The CDR3 DNA reads TGTGCCAGCAGATTCCAGGGGGCCGCGAACACTGAAGCTTTCTTT. This gives the protein CASRFQGAANTEAFF.

The chain combines TRBV7-9 with TRBJ2-7; D uncertain. V lost 7 bases, J lost 2 bases, and 15 bases lay in between. The CDR3 covers 14 residues. The germline V gene encodes CDR1 SEHNR and CDR2 FQNEAQ (reference sequence). The CDR3 DNA is TGTGCCAGCACCCCGCTTTTTGGAGCCTACGAGCAGTACTTC. It encodes CASTPLFGAYEQYF.

The gene calls are TRBV14 and TRBJ2-3, with 8 bases lining up with TRBD2. The CDR3 runs 17 residues. The germline V gene has CDR1 SGHDN and CDR2 FVKESK. J was trimmed by 2 bases and V by 0 bases; bases with no gene match: 7. The chain's CDR3 is CASSQDAAGDSTDTQYF. The CDR3 DNA reads as TGTGCCAGCAGCCAAGACGCAGCGGGGGACTCCACAGATACGCAGTATTTT.

The CDR3 DNA reads TGTGCCAGCAGTTGGGGGACGGCCTACGAGCAGTACTTC. Residues: CASSWGTAYEQYF. This chain links TRBV6-2 or TRBV6-3 with TRBJ2-7; the D gene could be TRBD1 or TRBD2 (5 bases each). V gave up 4 bases and J gave up 2 bases, with 9 bases separating them. The germline gives CDR1 MNHEY, CDR2 SVGEGT. The CDR3 extends over 13 amino acids.